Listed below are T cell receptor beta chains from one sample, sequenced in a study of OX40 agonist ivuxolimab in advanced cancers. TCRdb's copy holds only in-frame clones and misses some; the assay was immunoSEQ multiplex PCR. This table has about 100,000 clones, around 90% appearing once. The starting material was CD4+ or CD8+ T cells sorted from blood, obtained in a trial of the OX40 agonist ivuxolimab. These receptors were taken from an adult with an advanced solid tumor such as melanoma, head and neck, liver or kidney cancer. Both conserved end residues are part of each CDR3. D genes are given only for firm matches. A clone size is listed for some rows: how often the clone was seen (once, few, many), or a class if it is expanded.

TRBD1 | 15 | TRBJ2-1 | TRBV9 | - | CASSAGDRGYNEQFF | TGTGCCAGCAGCGCCGGGGACAGAGGATACAATGAGCAGTTCTTC
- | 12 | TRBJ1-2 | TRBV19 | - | CASSIWTTGYTF | TGTGCCAGTAGTATCTGGACGACTGGCTACACCTTC
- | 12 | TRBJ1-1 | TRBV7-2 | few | CASSPGSRRAFF | TGTGCCAGCAGCCCGGGGAGCCGGCGAGCTTTCTTT
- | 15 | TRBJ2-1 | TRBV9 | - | CASSVVGGPFNEQFF | TGTGCCAGCAGCGTAGTCGGGGGACCCTTCAATGAGCAGTTCTTC
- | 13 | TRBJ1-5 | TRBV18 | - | CASSSGIDQPQHF | TGTGCCAGCTCATCGGGGATAGATCAGCCCCAGCATTTT
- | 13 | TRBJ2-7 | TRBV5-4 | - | CASSSPALYEQYF | TGTGCCAGCAGCTCCCCCGCACTGTACGAGCAGTACTTC
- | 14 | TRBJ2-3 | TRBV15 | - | CATSGPGSTDTQYF | TGTGCCACCAGCGGTCCGGGAAGCACAGATACGCAGTATTTT
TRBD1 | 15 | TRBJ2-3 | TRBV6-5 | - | CASSYQGARTDTQYF | TGTGCCAGCAGTTACCAGGGGGCGCGCACAGATACGCAGTATTTT
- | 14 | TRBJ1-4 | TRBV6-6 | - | CASSYSGSNEKLFF | TGTGCCAGCAGTTACTCCGGGAGCAATGAAAAACTGTTTTTT
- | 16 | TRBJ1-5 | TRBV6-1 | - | CASSAWGGSDNQPQHF | TGTGCCAGCAGTGCGTGGGGGGGCTCTGACAATCAGCCCCAGCATTTT
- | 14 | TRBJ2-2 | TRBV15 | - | CATGRDGDTGELFF | TGTGCCACCGGCAGAGATGGGGACACCGGGGAGCTGTTTTTT
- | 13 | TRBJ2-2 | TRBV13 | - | CASSLRRSGELFF | TGTGCCAGCAGCCTTCGACGGAGCGGGGAGCTGTTTTTT
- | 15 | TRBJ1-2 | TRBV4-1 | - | CASSPPAGRLNGYTF | TGCGCCAGCAGCCCCCCCGCTGGCCGACTCAATGGCTACACCTTC
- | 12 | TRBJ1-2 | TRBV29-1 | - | CSVQTGARGYTF | TGCAGCGTCCAGACGGGGGCGCGTGGCTACACCTTC
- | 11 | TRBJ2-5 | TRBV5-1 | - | CASSVEETQYF | TGCGCCAGCAGCGTGGAAGAGACCCAGTACTTC
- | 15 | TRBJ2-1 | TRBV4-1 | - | CASSQEGDSYNEQFF | TGCGCCAGCAGCCAAGAGGGGGATTCCTACAATGAGCAGTTCTTC
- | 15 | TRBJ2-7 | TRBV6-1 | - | CASSEVGVLGYEQYF | TGTGCCAGCAGTGAAGTTGGGGTCCTGGGTTACGAGCAGTACTTC
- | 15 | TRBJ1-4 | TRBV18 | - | CASSPRQATNEKLFF | TGTGCCAGCTCACCAAGACAGGCTACTAATGAAAAACTGTTTTTT
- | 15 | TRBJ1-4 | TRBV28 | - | CASSASQGNNEKLFF | TGTGCCAGCAGCGCATCACAGGGAAATAATGAAAAACTGTTTTTT
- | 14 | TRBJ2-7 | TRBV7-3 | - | CASSLRHGGYEQYF | TGTGCCAGCAGCTTACGTCATGGGGGGTACGAGCAGTACTTC
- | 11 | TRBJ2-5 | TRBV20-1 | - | CSAREQETQYF | TGCAGTGCTCGGGAACAAGAGACCCAGTACTTC
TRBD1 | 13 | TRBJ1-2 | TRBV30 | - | CAWSVRQGYGYTF | TGTGCCTGGAGTGTAAGACAGGGATATGGCTACACCTTC
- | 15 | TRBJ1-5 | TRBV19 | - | CASSITGQYNQPQHF | TGTGCCAGTAGTATAACCGGACAGTACAATCAGCCCCAGCATTTT
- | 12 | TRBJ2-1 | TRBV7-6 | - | CASSLLNNEQFF | TGTGCCAGCAGCTTATTGAACAATGAGCAGTTCTTC
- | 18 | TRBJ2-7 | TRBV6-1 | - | CASSEGTTQGKADQKQYF | TGTGCCAGCAGTGAGGGGACGACGCAGGGCAAGGCGGACCAAAAGCAGTACTTC
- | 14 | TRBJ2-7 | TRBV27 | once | CASSPGGIPYEQYF | TGTGCCAGCAGTCCGGGGGGCATCCCCTACGAGCAGTACTTC
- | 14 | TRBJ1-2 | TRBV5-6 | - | CASSLGQEEYGYTF | TGTGCCAGCAGCTTGGGACAGGAGGAATATGGCTACACCTTC
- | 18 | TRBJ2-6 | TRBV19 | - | CASSPRVNGLSGANVLTF | TGTGCCAGTAGTCCGAGGGTTAACGGGCTCTCTGGGGCCAACGTCCTGACTTTC
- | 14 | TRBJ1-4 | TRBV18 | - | CASSPVGSDEKLFF | TGTGCCAGCTCACCAGTCGGGTCGGATGAAAAACTGTTTTTT
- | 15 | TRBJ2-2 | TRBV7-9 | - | CASSLVLGAAGELFF | TGTGCCAGCAGCTTAGTTCTCGGGGCGGCCGGGGAGCTGTTTTTT
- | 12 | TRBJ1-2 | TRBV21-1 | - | CASSKTSGGYTF | TGTGCCAGCAGCAAAACCTCGGGTGGCTACACCTTC
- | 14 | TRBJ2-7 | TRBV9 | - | CASSVGGESYEQYF | TGTGCCAGCAGCGTAGGGGGGGAATCCTACGAGCAGTACTTC
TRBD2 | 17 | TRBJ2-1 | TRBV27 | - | CASSRLAGASSYNEQFF | TGTGCCAGCAGTAGATTAGCGGGAGCGAGCTCCTACAATGAGCAGTTCTTC
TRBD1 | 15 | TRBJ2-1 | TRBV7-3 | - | CASSSDRGISNEQFF | TGTGCCAGCAGCTCGGACAGGGGGATTTCAAATGAGCAGTTCTTC
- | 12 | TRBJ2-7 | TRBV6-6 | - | CASSYGADEQYF | TGTGCCAGCAGTTACGGGGCAGACGAGCAGTACTTC
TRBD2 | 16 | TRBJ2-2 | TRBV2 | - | CASRKLAGDNTGELFF | TGTGCCAGCAGAAAACTAGCGGGAGATAACACCGGGGAGCTGTTTTTT
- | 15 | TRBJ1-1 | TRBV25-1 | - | CASSKSGSGDTEAFF | TGTGCCAGCAGTAAAAGTGGGTCAGGGGACACTGAAGCTTTCTTT
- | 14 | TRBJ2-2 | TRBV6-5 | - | CASKNEGHTGELFF | TGTGCCAGCAAAAACGAGGGGCACACCGGGGAGCTGTTTTTT
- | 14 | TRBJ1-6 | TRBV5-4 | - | CASSFQPYNSPLHF | TGTGCCAGCAGCTTCCAGCCGTATAATTCACCCCTCCACTTT
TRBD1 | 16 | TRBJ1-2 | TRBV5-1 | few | CASSTGQGAPVKGYTF | TGCGCCAGCAGCACGGGACAGGGGGCGCCCGTGAAGGGCTACACCTTC
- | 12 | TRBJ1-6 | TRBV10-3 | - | CAISSQGVPLHF | TGTGCCATCAGTTCCCAAGGTGTACCCCTCCACTTT
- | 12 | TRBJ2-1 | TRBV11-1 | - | CASRDFGYEQFF | TGTGCCAGCAGAGATTTCGGCTATGAGCAGTTCTTC
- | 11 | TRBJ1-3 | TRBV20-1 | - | CSGPFGNTIYF | TGCAGTGGCCCTTTTGGAAACACCATATATTTT
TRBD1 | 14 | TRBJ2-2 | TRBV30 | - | CAWSRQGRAGELFF | TGTGCCTGGAGTCGACAGGGTAGGGCCGGGGAGCTGTTTTTT
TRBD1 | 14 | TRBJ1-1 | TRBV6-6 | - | CASRGQGSRLEAFF | TGTGCCAGCAGGGGACAGGGGTCCCGTTTGGAAGCTTTCTTT
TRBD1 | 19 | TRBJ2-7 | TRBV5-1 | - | CASSPRDRGSGLPPGEQYF | TGCGCCAGCAGCCCCCGGGACAGGGGTTCGGGACTACCTCCCGGCGAGCAGTACTTC